The clone carrying this TCR beta chain occurred a few times. The antigen is unknown. This specimen comes from a study of T cells in Graves' hyperthyroidism and ophthalmopathy. Study at large: The initial diagnosis was the point when peripheral blood was collected, ahead of any treatment. Study-wide findings and caveats: Ophthalmopathy and stable hyperthyroidism were separated by a 13 V-J model. Blood also showed most of the thyroid clonotypes that were expanded above 0.001.

Subjects aged 18 to 65 presented with newly diagnosed hyperthyroidism of less than 2 months' duration. The CDR3 is 13 amino acids. V dropped 4 bases and J dropped 8 bases, with 15 bases sitting between them. Germline V gene sequence: CDR1 SGDLS, CDR2 YYNGEE. There were TCR beta CDR3 regions amplified from RNA transcripts. HTBI primers drove first-round RT-PCR of the TCR CDR3. TCRdb analysed the multiplex PCR reads with MiXCR anew, one entry per CDR3 protein. The sample records a few hundred thousand distinct CDR3 sequences, 15% to 19% being singletons. The TCR sequence derives from a young woman with Graves' hyperthyroidism. Sequences were obtained from blood. The chain is built from TRBV9 and TRBJ1-2; D ambiguous. CDR3 DNA: TGTGCCAGCAGCAATAAAAGACCTGGGGGCTACACCTTC. Protein: CASSNKRPGGYTF.